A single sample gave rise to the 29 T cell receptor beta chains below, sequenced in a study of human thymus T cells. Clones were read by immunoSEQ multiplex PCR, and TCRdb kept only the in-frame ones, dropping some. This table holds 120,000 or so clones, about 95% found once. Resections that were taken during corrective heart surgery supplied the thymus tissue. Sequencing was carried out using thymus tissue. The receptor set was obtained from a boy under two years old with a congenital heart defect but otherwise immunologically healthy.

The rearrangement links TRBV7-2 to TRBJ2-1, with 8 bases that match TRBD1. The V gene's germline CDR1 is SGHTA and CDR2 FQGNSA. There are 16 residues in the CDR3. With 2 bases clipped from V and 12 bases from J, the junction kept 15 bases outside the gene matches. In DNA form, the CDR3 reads TGTGCCAGCAGCTTAATCTGGACAGGGTCCCAATTAGGGCAGTTCTTC. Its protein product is CASSLIWTGSQLGQFF.

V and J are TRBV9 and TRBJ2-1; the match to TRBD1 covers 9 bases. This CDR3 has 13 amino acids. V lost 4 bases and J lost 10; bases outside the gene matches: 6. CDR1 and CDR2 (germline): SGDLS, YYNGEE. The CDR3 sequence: CASSSLGTGEQFF. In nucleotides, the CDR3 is TGTGCCAGCAGCTCCCTAGGGACAGGGGAGCAGTTCTTC.

CDR3 protein: CASSQERGINEKLFF. DNA for the CDR3: TGCGCCAGCAGCCAAGAGCGGGGAATTAATGAAAAACTGTTTTTT. The chain carries TRBV4-3 and TRBJ1-4; D not resolved. Per the germline V gene, CDR1 is LGHNA and CDR2 is YSLEER. The CDR3 has 15 residues. V gave up 0 bases and J gave up 4 bases, with 9 bases separating them.

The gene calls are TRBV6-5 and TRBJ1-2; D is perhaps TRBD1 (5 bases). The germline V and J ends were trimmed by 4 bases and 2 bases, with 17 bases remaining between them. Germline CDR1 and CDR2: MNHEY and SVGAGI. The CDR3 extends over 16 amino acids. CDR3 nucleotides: TGTGCCAGCAGTTTATCCCCGCGGGGGTCGAACTATGGCTACACCTTC. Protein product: CASSLSPRGSNYGYTF.

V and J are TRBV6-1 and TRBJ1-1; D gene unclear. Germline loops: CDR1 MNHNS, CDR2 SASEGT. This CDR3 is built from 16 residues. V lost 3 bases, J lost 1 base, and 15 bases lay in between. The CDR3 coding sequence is TGTGCCAGCAGTGACTACCCCAAGGGCCCGAACACTGAAGCTTTCTTT. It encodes CASSDYPKGPNTEAFF.

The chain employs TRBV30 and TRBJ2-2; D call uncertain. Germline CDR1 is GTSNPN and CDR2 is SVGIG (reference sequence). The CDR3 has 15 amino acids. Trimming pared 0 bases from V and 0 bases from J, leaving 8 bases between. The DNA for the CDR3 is TGTGCCTGGAGTGTAAAACCAACGAACACCGGGGAGCTGTTTTTT. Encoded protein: CAWSVKPTNTGELFF.

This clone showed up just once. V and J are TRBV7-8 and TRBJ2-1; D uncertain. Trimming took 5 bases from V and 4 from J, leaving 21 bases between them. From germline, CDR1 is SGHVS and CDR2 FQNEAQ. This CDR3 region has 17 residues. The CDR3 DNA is TGTGCCAGCAGCCAATCTCCCGAGGCTAGTGAGTACAATGAGCAGTTCTTC. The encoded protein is CASSQSPEASEYNEQFF.

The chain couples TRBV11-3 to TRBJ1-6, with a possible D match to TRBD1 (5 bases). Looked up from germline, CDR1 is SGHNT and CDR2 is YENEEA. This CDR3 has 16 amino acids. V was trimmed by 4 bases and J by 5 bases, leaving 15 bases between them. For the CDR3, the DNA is TGTGCCAGCAGCTCGCCCGGGACTTACGATAATTCACCCCTCCACTTT. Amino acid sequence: CASSSPGTYDNSPLHF.

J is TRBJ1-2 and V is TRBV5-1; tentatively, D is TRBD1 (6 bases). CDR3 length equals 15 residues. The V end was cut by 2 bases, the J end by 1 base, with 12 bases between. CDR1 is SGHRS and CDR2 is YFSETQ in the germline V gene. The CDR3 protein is CASSFYRDRNYGYTF. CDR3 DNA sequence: TGCGCCAGCAGCTTTTACAGGGATCGTAACTATGGCTACACCTTC.

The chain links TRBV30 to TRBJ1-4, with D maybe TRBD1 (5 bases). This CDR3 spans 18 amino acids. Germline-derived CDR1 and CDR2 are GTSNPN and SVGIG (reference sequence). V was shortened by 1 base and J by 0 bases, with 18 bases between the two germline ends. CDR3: CAWSGDGHHLATNEKLFF. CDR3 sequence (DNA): TGTGCCTGGAGTGGGGACGGACACCACCTTGCAACTAATGAAAAACTGTTTTTT.

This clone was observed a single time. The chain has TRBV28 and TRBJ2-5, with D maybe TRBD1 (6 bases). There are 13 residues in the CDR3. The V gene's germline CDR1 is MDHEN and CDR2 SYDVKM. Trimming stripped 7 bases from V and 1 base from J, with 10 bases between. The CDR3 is CASNKTGQETQYF. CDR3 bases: TGTGCCAGCAACAAGACAGGCCAAGAGACCCAGTACTTC.

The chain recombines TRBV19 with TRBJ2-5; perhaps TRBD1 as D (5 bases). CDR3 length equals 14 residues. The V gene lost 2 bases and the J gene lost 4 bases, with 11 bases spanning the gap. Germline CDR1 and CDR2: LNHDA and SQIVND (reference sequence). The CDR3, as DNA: TGTGCCAGTAGTATAATATGGGGCGGAGAGACCCAGTACTTC. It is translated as CASSIIWGGETQYF.

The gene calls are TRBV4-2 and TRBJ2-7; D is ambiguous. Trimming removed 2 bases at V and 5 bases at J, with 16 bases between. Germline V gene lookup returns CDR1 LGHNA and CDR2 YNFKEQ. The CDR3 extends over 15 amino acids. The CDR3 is CASSQNLKLGHEQYF. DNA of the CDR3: TGTGCCAGCAGCCAAAATCTTAAGCTTGGGCACGAGCAGTACTTC.

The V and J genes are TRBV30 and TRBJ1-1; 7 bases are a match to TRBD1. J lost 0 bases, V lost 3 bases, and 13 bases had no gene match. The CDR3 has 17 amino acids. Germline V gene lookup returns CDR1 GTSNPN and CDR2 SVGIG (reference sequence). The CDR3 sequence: CAWSPPGQIRVNTEAFF. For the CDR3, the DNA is TGTGCCTGGAGCCCCCCGGGACAGATCAGAGTGAACACTGAAGCTTTCTTT.

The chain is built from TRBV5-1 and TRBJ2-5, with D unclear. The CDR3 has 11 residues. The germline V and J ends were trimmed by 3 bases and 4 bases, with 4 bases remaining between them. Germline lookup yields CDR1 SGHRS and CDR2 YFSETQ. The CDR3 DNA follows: TGCGCCAGCAGCTCCGTAGAGACCCAGTACTTC. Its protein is CASSSVETQYF. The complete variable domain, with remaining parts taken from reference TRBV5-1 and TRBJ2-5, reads KAGVTQTPRYLIKTRGQQVTLSCSPISGHRSVSWYQQTPGQGLQFLFEYFSETQRNKGNFPGRFSGRQFSNSRSEMNVSTLELGDSALYLCASSSVETQYFGPGTRLLVL.

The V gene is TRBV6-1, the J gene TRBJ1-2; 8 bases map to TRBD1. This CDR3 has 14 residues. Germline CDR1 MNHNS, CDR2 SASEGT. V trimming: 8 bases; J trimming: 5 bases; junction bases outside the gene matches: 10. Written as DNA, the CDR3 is TGTGCCAGCGATGACAGGGGCTTTCAATATGGCTACACCTTC. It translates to CASDDRGFQYGYTF.

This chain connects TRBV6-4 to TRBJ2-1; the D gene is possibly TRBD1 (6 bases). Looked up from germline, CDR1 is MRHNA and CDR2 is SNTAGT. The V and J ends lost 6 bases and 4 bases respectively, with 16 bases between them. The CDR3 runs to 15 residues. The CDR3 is CASSPGGQLYNEQFF. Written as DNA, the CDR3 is TGTGCCAGCAGCCCCGGAGGACAGCTATACAATGAGCAGTTCTTC.

The CDR3: CASRNTGPSSYNSPLHF. The DNA for the CDR3 is TGTGCCAGTAGAAACACAGGGCCCAGCTCCTATAATTCACCCCTCCACTTT. The chain recombines TRBV19 with TRBJ1-6; maybe TRBD1 (6 bases). Trimming removed 6 bases from V and 0 bases from J, with 15 bases in between. The V gene's germline CDR1 is LNHDA and CDR2 SQIVND (reference sequence). This CDR3 spans 17 amino acids.

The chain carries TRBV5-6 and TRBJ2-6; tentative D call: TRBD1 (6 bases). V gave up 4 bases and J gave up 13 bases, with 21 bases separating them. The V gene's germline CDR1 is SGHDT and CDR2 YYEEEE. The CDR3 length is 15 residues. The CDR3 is CASSRSDSVTYVLTF. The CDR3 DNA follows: TGTGCCAGCAGCCGATCGGACAGCGTGACTTATGTCCTGACTTTC.

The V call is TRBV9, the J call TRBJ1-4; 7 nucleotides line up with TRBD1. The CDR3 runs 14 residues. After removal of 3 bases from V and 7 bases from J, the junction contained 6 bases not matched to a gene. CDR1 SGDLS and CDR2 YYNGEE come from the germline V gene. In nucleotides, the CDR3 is TGTGCCAGCAGCGGTGGTAGGGGGCCTGAAAAACTGTTTTTT. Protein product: CASSGGRGPEKLFF.

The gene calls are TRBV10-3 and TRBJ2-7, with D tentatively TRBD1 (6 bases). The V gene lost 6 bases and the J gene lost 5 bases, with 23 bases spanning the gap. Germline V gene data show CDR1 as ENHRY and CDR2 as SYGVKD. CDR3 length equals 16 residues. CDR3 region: CAISTRWDRDNHEQYF. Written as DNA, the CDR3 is TGTGCCATCAGCACTAGATGGGATAGGGACAACCACGAGCAGTACTTC.

Here the CDR3 reads CASSGTDYSNQPQHF. For the CDR3, the DNA is TGTGCCAGCAGTGGGACGGACTATAGCAATCAGCCCCAGCATTTT. The genes are TRBV6-1 and TRBJ1-5; D is undetermined. The germline gives CDR1 MNHNS, CDR2 SASEGT. The ends were cut back, 4 bases at V and 0 bases at J, with 10 bases in the middle. This CDR3 is 15 amino acids long.

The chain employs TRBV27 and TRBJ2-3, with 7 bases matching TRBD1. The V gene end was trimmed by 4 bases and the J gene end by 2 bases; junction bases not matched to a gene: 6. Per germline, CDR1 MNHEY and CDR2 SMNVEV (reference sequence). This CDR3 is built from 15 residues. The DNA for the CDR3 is TGTGCCAGCAGTTCGGACAGGAGACACACAGATACGCAGTATTTT. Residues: CASSSDRRHTDTQYF.

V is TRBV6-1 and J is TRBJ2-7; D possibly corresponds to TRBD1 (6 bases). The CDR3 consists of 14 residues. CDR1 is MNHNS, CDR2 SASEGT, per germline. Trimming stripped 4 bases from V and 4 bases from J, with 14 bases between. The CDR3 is CASSGELGGYEQYF. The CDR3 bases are TGTGCCAGCAGTGGAGAATTAGGGGGTTACGAGCAGTACTTC.

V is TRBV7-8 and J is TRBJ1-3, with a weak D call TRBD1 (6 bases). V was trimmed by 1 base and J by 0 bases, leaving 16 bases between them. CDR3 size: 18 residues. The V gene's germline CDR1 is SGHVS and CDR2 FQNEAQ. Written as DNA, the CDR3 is TGTGCCAGCAGCTTAGGGACAGCATCTTCTACCTCTGGAAACACCATATATTTT. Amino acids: CASSLGTASSTSGNTIYF.

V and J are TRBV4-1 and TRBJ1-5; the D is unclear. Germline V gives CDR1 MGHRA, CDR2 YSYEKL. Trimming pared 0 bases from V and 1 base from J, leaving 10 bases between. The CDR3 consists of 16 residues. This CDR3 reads CASSQDSEGSNQPQHF. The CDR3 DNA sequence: TGCGCCAGCAGCCAAGATAGCGAAGGGAGCAATCAGCCCCAGCATTTT.

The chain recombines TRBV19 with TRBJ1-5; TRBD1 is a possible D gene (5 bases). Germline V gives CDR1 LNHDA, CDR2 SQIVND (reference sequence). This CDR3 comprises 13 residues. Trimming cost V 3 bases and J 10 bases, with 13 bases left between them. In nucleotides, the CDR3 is TGTGCCAGTAGTATTGGGAGGGGTCGACCCCAGCATTTT. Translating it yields CASSIGRGRPQHF.

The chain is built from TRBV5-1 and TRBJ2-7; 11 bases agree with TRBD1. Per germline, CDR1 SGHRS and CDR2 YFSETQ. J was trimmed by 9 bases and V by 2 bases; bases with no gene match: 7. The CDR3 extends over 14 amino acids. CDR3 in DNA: TGCGCCAGCAGCTTTTGGGACAGGGGGAACAGGCAGTACTTC. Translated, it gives CASSFWDRGNRQYF.

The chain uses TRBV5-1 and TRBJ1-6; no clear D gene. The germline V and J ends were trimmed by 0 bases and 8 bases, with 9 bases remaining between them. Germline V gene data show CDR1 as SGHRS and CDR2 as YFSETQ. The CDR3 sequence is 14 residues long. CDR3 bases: TGCGCCAGCAGCTTGGTCCCGGGTGATTCACCCCTCCACTTT. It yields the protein CASSLVPGDSPLHF.